Below are 5 T cell receptor beta chains sequenced from a single sample in a study of T cell repertoires in cytomegalovirus infection. From the reads, TCRdb called clonotypes with MiXCR, one entry per CDR3 protein. The table includes 200,000 to 250,000 distinct CDR3 sequences, under 8.5% detected once. Material: PBMCs. These receptors were obtained from a human donor in good health (CMV status not recorded). Some clones in this sample may be carry-over from other donors' samples.

This clonotype was seen ten or more times. CDR3 region: CASSEEMGGAGELFF. For the CDR3, the DNA is TGTGCCAGCAGTGAGGAGATGGGAGGGGCCGGGGAGCTGTTTTTT. The chain employs TRBV2 and TRBJ2-2, with 7 bases that match TRBD2. Germline V lookup: CDR1 SNHLY, CDR2 FYNNEI. V lost 3 bases to trimming and J lost 6 bases; unmatched junction nucleotides: 7. The length of the CDR3 is 15 residues. Full variable domain (outside the CDR3, taken from reference TRBV2 and TRBJ2-2): EPEVTQTPSHQVTQMGQEVILRCVPISNHLYFYWYRQILGQKVEFLVSFYNNEISEKSEIFDDQFSVERPDGSNFTLKIRSTKLEDSAMYFCASSEEMGGAGELFFGEGSRLTVL.

The rearrangement joins TRBV29-1 to TRBJ2-1; the match to TRBD2 covers 9 bases. The ends lost 3 bases at V and 4 bases at J; junction bases unmatched: 4. Looked up from germline, CDR1 is SQVTM and CDR2 is ANQGSEA. This CDR3 comprises 14 residues. The CDR3 protein is CSVDRRGGYNEQFF. The CDR3, as DNA: TGCAGCGTTGACAGGCGGGGGGGGTACAATGAGCAGTTCTTC.

Ten or more counts support this clonotype. The chain couples TRBV14 to TRBJ1-4; a weak D match, TRBD1 (6 bases). Looked up from germline, CDR1 is SGHDN and CDR2 is FVKESK. The length of the CDR3 is 16 residues. The V and J ends lost 4 bases and 3 bases respectively, with 15 bases between them. This chain's CDR3 is CASSPNGGAANEKLFF. The CDR3 region has the DNA TGTGCCAGCAGCCCGAACGGGGGGGCGGCTAATGAAAAACTGTTTTTT.

This clonotype was seen repeatedly, ten times or more. The CDR3 reads CSARDIRGADTQYF. As DNA, the CDR3 is TGCAGTGCTAGAGATATTCGAGGAGCAGATACGCAGTATTTT. The chain links TRBV20-1 to TRBJ2-3; D not certain. Trimming cost V 0 bases and J 4 bases, with 11 bases left between them. Germline values: CDR1 DFQATT, CDR2 SNEGSKA (reference sequence). The CDR3 runs 14 residues.

This clonotype was observed at least ten times. The chain uses TRBV29-1 and TRBJ1-4, with D unclear. Germline V gene data show CDR1 as SQVTM and CDR2 as ANQGSEA. The V and J ends lost 1 base and 0 bases respectively, with 9 bases between them. The CDR3 extends over 15 amino acids. The CDR3 nucleotides read TGCAGCGTTGAAGTAGACCATGCAACTAATGAAAAACTGTTTTTT. It encodes CSVEVDHATNEKLFF.